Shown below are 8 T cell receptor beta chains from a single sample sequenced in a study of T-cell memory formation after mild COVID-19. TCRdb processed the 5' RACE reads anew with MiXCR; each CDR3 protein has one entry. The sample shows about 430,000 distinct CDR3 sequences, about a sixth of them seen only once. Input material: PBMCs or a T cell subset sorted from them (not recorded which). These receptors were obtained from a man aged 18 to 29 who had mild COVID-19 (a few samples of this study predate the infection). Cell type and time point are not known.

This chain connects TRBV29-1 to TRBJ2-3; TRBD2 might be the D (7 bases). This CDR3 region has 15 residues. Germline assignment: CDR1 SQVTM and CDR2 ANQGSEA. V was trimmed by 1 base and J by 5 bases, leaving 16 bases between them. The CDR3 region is CSVEVTGGWEDTQYF. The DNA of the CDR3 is TGCAGCGTTGAAGTAACGGGGGGCTGGGAAGATACGCAGTATTTT.

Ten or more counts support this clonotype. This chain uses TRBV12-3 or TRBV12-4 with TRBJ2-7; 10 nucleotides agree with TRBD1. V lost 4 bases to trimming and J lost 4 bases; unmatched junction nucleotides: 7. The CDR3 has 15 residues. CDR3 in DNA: TGTGCCAGCAGTTGGACAGGGGGACTCGGGTACGAGCAGTACTTC. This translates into CASSWTGGLGYEQYF.

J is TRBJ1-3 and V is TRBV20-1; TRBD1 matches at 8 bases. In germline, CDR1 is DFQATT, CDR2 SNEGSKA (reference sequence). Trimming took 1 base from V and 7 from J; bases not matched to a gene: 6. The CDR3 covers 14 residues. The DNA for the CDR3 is TGCAGTGCTAGAGTACCAGGGGGCGATAACACCATATATTTT. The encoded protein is CSARVPGGDNTIYF.

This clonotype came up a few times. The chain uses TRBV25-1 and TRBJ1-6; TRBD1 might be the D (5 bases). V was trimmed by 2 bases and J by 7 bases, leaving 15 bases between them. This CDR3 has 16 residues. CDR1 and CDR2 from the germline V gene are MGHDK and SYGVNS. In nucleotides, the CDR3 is TGTGCCAGCAGTGAAGGGCACATGGGGCCCAATTCACCCCTCCACTTT. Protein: CASSEGHMGPNSPLHF.

CDR3 protein: CASSPGYVGSHEQYV. The CDR3 nucleotides are TGTGCCAGCTCACCAGGCTATGTTGGGTCCCACGAGCAGTACGTC. V is TRBV18 and J is TRBJ2-7, with D unclear. The length of the CDR3 is 15 residues. V was cut by 2 bases and J by 5 bases, with 16 bases left in between. Germline-derived CDR1 and CDR2 are KGHSH and LQKENI.

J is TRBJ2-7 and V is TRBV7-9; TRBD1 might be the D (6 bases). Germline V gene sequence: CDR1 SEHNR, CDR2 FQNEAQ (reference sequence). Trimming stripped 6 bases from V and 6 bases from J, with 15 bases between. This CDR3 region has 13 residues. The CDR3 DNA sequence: TGTGCCAGCAGTCGACTGACAGGCCTCGAGCAGTACGTC. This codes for CASSRLTGLEQYV.

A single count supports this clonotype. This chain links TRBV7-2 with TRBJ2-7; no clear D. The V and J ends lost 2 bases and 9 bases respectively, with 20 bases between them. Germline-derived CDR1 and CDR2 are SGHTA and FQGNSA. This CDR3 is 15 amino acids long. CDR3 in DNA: TGTGCCAGCAGCTTAATTAAAGGCGTCGCCAGTGGGCAGTACTTC. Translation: CASSLIKGVASGQYF.

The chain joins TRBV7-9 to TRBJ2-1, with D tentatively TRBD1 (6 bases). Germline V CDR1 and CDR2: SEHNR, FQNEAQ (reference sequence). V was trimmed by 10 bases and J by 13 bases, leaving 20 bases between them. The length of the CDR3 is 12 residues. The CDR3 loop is CAIRTDGETQFF. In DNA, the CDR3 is TGTGCCATCCGGACAGACGGAGAGACCCAGTTCTTC.